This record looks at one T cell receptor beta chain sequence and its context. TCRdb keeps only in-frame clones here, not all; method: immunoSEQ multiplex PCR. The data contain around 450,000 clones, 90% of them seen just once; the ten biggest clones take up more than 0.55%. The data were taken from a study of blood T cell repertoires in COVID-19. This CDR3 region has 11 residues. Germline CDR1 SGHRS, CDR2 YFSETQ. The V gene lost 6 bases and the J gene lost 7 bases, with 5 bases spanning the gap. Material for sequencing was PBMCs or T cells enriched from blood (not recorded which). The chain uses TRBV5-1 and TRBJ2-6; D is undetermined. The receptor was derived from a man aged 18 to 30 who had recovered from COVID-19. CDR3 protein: CASKLANVLTF. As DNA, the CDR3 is TGCGCCAGCAAGCTAGCCAACGTCCTGACTTTC.